This T cell receptor beta chain was found in a study of blood T cell repertoires in COVID-19. V was cut by 2 bases and J by 1 base, with 8 bases left in between. This CDR3 has 14 amino acids. CDR1 and CDR2 (germline): KGHSH, LQKENI. The repertoire was sequenced with immunoSEQ multiplex PCR; TCRdb's copy has only in-frame clones and lacks some. The repertoire holds some 97,000 clones, with about nine tenths as singletons. This TCR was sampled from a man in his fifties with acute or convalescent COVID-19. Material for sequencing was peripheral blood. The chain uses TRBV18 and TRBJ1-1, with D perhaps TRBD1 (5 bases). The chain's CDR3 is CASSPRGENTEAFF. The CDR3 DNA follows: TGTGCCAGCTCACCAAGGGGCGAGAACACTGAAGCTTTCTTT.